This passage covers 10 T cell receptor beta chains from one sample sequenced in a study of response to subunit inactivated influenza vaccine. TCRdb reanalysed the RT-PCR reads using MiXCR and keeps one entry per CDR3 protein. The sample includes approximately 500,000 distinct CDR3 sequences, approximately 22% of them seen just once. These data also featured in a second study, about T cells expressing NK-cell markers. That report notes: Libraries used 5'RACE template switching adding universal primer site and UMIs.

The specimen was CD4+ T cells sorted from PBMCs, collected 11 to 12 days after vaccination. The receptor set was obtained from a man aged 50 to 59 who received an inactivated influenza vaccine.

This clonotype came up a few times. This rearrangement joins TRBV18 to TRBJ2-1; 11 bases fit TRBD1. The CDR3 contains 17 residues. Per the germline V gene, CDR1 is KGHSH and CDR2 is LQKENI. Unmatched junction bases numbered 11, after V lost 3 bases and J lost 7 bases. The CDR3 reads CASSPFEGTGGINEQFF. Here the CDR3 DNA reads TGTGCCAGCTCACCCTTTGAAGGGACAGGGGGGATTAATGAGCAGTTCTTC.

The chain links TRBV20-1 to TRBJ1-6; 9 bases align to TRBD1. After removal of 6 bases from V and 7 bases from J, the junction contained 13 bases not matched to a gene. Germline V gene lookup returns CDR1 DFQATT and CDR2 SNEGSKA (reference sequence). CDR3 length equals 16 residues. The CDR3 nucleotides are TGCAGTGCATCAACAGGGGGCCCAGACCGAAATTCACCCCTCCACTTT. It yields the protein CSASTGGPDRNSPLHF.

The chain uses TRBV4-2 and TRBJ1-4; a weak D match, TRBD1 (5 bases). The CDR3 covers 15 residues. V lost 1 base, J lost 8 bases, and 14 bases lay in between. The V gene's germline CDR1 is LGHNA and CDR2 YNFKEQ. In DNA form, the CDR3 reads TGTGCCAGCAGCCAAGGTGGGCAGGGCGGCGAAAAACTGTTTTTT. Protein: CASSQGGQGGEKLFF.

The chain combines TRBV29-1 with TRBJ1-1; unclear D gene. The CDR3 extends over 12 amino acids. Germline CDR1 reads SQVTM; CDR2 reads ANQGSEA. V was clipped by 4 bases and J by 1 base, with 7 bases between them. The CDR3 loop is CSVGPSNTEAFF. CDR3 nucleotides: TGCAGCGTTGGTCCTTCGAACACTGAAGCTTTCTTT.

The V call is TRBV5-5, the J call TRBJ1-6, with 7 bases matching TRBD1. Germline CDR1 is SGHKS and CDR2 is YYEKEE (reference sequence). Germline trimming cut 4 bases from V and 5 bases from J; bases unmatched to any gene: 6. The CDR3 contains 15 residues. The CDR3 sequence: CASSLTGRDNSPLHF. The CDR3 nucleotides are TGTGCCAGCAGCCTGACAGGGAGGGATAATTCACCCCTCCACTTT.

The chain carries TRBV30 and TRBJ2-4; a possible D gene is TRBD1 (5 bases). Germline CDR1 reads GTSNPN; CDR2 reads SVGIG (reference sequence). V shed 2 bases and J shed 6 bases, with 8 bases lying between them. The CDR3 is 12 amino acids. The CDR3: CAWSQGANIQYF. CDR3 coding DNA: TGTGCCTGGAGTCAGGGCGCAAACATTCAGTACTTC.

The J gene is TRBJ2-5, the V gene TRBV28; D unresolved. Trimming removed 7 bases from V and 3 bases from J, with 6 bases in between. Germline V gives CDR1 MDHEN, CDR2 SYDVKM. This CDR3 is 11 amino acids long. The CDR3 sequence: CASNGKETQYF. DNA of the CDR3: TGTGCCAGCAACGGAAAAGAGACCCAGTACTTC. The variable domain in full, with the rest retrieved from reference TRBV28 and TRBJ2-5, is DVKVTQSSRYLVKRTGEKVFLECVQDMDHENMFWYRQDPGLGLRLIYFSYDVKMKEKGDIPEGYSVSREKKERFSLILESASTNQTSMYLCASNGKETQYFGPGTRLLVL.

This clonotype was seen a few times. The rearrangement links TRBV5-1 to TRBJ2-6; possibly TRBD1 for D (6 bases). The CDR3 is 17 amino acids. Germline CDR1 SGHRS, CDR2 YFSETQ. V was clipped by 0 bases and J by 3 bases, with 13 bases between them. The CDR3 protein is CASSLEYTGSGANVLTF. Written as DNA, the CDR3 is TGCGCCAGCAGCTTGGAATATACAGGGAGTGGGGCCAACGTCCTGACTTTC. Together with reference TRBV5-1 and TRBJ2-6, the CDR3 gives the full variable domain: KAGVTQTPRYLIKTRGQQVTLSCSPISGHRSVSWYQQTPGQGLQFLFEYFSETQRNKGNFPGRFSGRQFSNSRSEMNVSTLELGDSALYLCASSLEYTGSGANVLTFGAGSRLTVL.

This chain connects TRBV5-1 to TRBJ2-7; TRBD2 matches at 9 bases. Germline CDR1 is SGHRS and CDR2 is YFSETQ. V lost 0 bases and J lost 0; bases outside the gene matches: 4. There are 16 residues in the CDR3. The CDR3 protein is CASSLGASGNSYEQYF. The CDR3 DNA sequence: TGCGCCAGCAGCTTGGGGGCTAGCGGGAACTCCTACGAGCAGTACTTC.

There are a few counts of this clonotype. The chain combines TRBV4-3 with TRBJ1-6; D remains unclear. The CDR3 covers 13 residues. CDR1 is LGHNA and CDR2 is YSLEER in the germline V gene. V was cut by 1 base and J by 7 bases, with 5 bases left in between. Here the CDR3 reads CASSQGWNSPLHF. The CDR3 DNA sequence: TGCGCCAGCAGCCAAGGGTGGAATTCACCCCTCCACTTT.